This TCR beta chain was captured in a study of shared clonotypes between healthy human individuals (dated by TCRdb to about 2020). Background on the whole study: A few men and a couple of women, aged 18 to 49 years, made up the cohort. For each donor, CD4 naive and CD4 memory were each run on three plates, CD8 naive on two plates, and CD8 memory on one plate. To estimate repertoire size and how much clonotype sharing occurs between individuals, the study deeply sequenced the blood TCR repertoires of five or six healthy adults. To increase sequencing depth and limit assay-specific biases, TCR repertoire library preparation and sequencing were carried out by different laboratories using diverse techniques. Between about 0.8 and 9 billion PBMCs per donor were obtained by leukapheresis. What the study reported, not specific to this receptor: Naive subsets generally had larger estimated clonotype richness than memory subsets did. Based on pairwise subsampling, the degree of clonotype sharing among donors was expected to be affected by sequencing depth. Compared with non-shared clonotypes, the clonotypes found in all four sorted-subset donors had higher generation probabilities. Even with the large sequencing depth, rarefaction of the sorted-subset datasets indicated that sequencing was incomplete. Across a handful of donors, around 5% of naive CD4, approximately 3.5% of naive CD8, 2.3% of memory CD4, and approximately 0.4% of memory CD8 clonotypes were shared. Sampling was restricted to blood, and TCR repertoires in tissues likely differ from the TCR repertoires found in blood. Because the study included a small number of donors, the genetic and exposure-history diversity represented was limited.

On this clone: The antigen it recognizes is unknown. No much larger clone exists at a distance of one base, and base qualities are not known.

Donors were healthy HIV-negative adults with no recently reported acute infections or vaccinations. All donors were Caucasian adults living in Nashville, Tennessee, USA. CD4+ T cells were enriched by magnetic negative selection, after which naive cells were positively selected on CD45RA and the negative fraction was taken as the memory subset. Blood was obtained by leukapheresis, after which PBMCs were separated by Ficoll-Histopaque density gradient centrifugation and cryopreserved in liquid nitrogen vapor phase. Analytical flow cytometry was used to check the purity and quantity of each magnetically sorted T cell population. Each sorted fraction had its genomic DNA isolated and then quantified by UV absorbance on a Nanodrop 2000c. Trimming removed 4 bases from V and 5 bases from J, leaving 6 bases between the germline ends. Via the germline V gene, CDR1 is SGHDN and CDR2 FVKESK. The CDR3 starts with the cysteine, ends with the phenylalanine, and has 13 residues. Just CDR3 DNA is preserved here, 39 bases in frame from base 1.

Using the deep immunoSEQ assay, TCR CDR3 regions were amplified from genomic DNA by multiplex PCR. Extracted genomic DNA from each cell subset was spread evenly across all wells of several immunoSEQ 96-well plates, with each plate serving as a replicate. For sorted subsets, approximately 190 ng genomic DNA, equal to some 30,000 T cell genomes, was loaded into each replicate PCR. Purified libraries were quantified with a Qubit 3.0 fluorometer, sized on a Bioanalyzer 2100, and re-quantified with the KAPA Library Quantification kit. Each immunoSEQ 96-well plate was sequenced on its own single-read 150-cycle Illumina NextSeq 550 flow cell. The authors' analysis ran thus. The immunoSEQ output contained only junctional sequences without quality scores, so filtering could not match that applied to full-length reads. Sequences were annotated with PyIR, a Python wrapper for IgBLAST v1.9, using IMGT germline references to assign V/J genes and CDR3. Reads were removed for weak V/J assignments (E-value above 1e-6), missing CDR3, stop codons, out-of-frame junctions, or ambiguous translated residues. V3J clonotypes were defined as sequences sharing an identical inferred V gene, J gene, and CDR3 amino acid sequence. Percentage overlap between repertoires was calculated by dividing the number of shared unique clonotypes by the size of the smaller repertoire. Three approaches were used to assess repertoire richness: RTK rarefaction, the Chao1 estimator, and Recon v2.1 estimates of unobserved clonotypes. For all TCRbeta clonotypes obtained by the gDNA method from a few donors, generation probabilities were computed with OLGA. TCRdb re-hosts the immuneACCESS table, in-frame sequences only. Its copies lack some clones; in the studies checked, an unresolved V gene accounts for under half of them, and the cause for the rest is not known. V and J calls and clone size are as listed in that table; D and trimming were resolved from the DNA. The sample table records a few million clones; 80% to 95% of these occur just once. Jointly, the top ten make up 0.39% of the sample.

Material for sequencing was naive CD4+ T cells from PBMCs. In light of the paper, this sample's cell subset or site label describes: CD45RA+ positively selected. This receptor was taken from a man aged 18-30 years in good health. Some clones in this sample may be carry-over from other donors' samples. Here the chain combines TRBV14 and TRBJ2-6; a confident D gene designation cannot be given. The CDR3 corresponds to CASSLARANVLTF. The sequenced DNA: TGTGCCAGCAGCCTGGCGCGGGCCAACGTCCTGACTTTC.